Listed below are T cell receptor beta chains from one sample, sequenced in a study of cytomegalovirus exposure and HLA in healthy donors. Libraries were prepared by immunoSEQ multiplex PCR; TCRdb keeps only in-frame clonotypes and omits some of them. Of roughly 150,000 clones listed, more than 70% are singletons. Sequencing was done on a sample of PBMCs. The receptor set was obtained from a young man in good health and CMV-seropositive. The CDR3 runs from the conserved cysteine through the conserved F or W. A D gene is named only where the DNA matches it firmly. Not every row has a clone size; where given, it reads once, few, many or a size class.

J gene | V gene | D gene | clone size | CDR3 DNA | CDR3 protein
TRBJ2-7 | TRBV21-1 | NA | NA | TGTGCCAGCAGCAAACCGGGGCGGGAGAGATCCCCCGAGCAGTACTTC | CASSKPGRERSPEQYF
TRBJ2-1 | TRBV18 | NA | NA | TGTGCCAGCTCACATGCCGCAACTAGAAGGCTCAATGAGCAGTTCTTC | CASSHAATRRLNEQFF
TRBJ1-4 | TRBV28 | NA | NA | TGTGCCAGCAGTCCCTCGGGCCTGGGGGGTGAAAAACTGTTTTTT | CASSPSGLGGEKLFF
TRBJ2-1 | TRBV28 | TRBD2 | NA | TGTGCCAGCAGTTCCCCCCGGGCTAGCGGGAGCGGTGAGCAGTTCTTC | CASSSPRASGSGEQFF
TRBJ2-1 | TRBV6-1 | TRBD2 | NA | TGTGCCAGCAGTGAGGGCCTAGCGGGGTCGGATGAGCAGTTCTTC | CASSEGLAGSDEQFF
TRBJ2-3 | TRBV15 | NA | NA | TGTGCCACCAGCAGAGGGGCGGGTGATGCGCAGTATTTT | CATSRGAGDAQYF
TRBJ1-1 | TRBV5-1 | TRBD1 | NA | TGCGCCAGCACCTCGGGACAGGCCGAAACTGAAGCTTTCTTT | CASTSGQAETEAFF
TRBJ2-5 | TRBV11-3 | NA | NA | TGTGCCAGCAGTCTCACAGGGTCTGGAGGAGAGACCCAGTACTTC | CASSLTGSGGETQYF
TRBJ1-1 | TRBV18 | NA | NA | TGTGCCAGCTCACTAGGGAGAGGCCGGGACACTGAAGCTTTCTTT | CASSLGRGRDTEAFF
TRBJ2-3 | TRBV5-1 | NA | NA | TGCGCCAGCAGCCTCAGACGGATGACTAGCACAGATACGCAGTATTTT | CASSLRRMTSTDTQYF
TRBJ2-2 | TRBV13 | TRBD2 | NA | TGTGCCAGCAGCTTAAGCGGGGGGAACACCGGGGAGCTGTTTTTT | CASSLSGGNTGELFF
TRBJ1-1 | TRBV7-9 | TRBD1 | NA | TGTGCCAGCAGTCAAACAGGGGCCAGAGAAGCTTTCTTT | CASSQTGAREAFF
TRBJ2-1 | TRBV6-5 | NA | once | TGTGCCAGCAGTAGAGGACAACCACTCTACAATGAGCAGTTCTTC | CASSRGQPLYNEQFF
TRBJ2-3 | TRBV6-5 | TRBD1 | NA | TGTGCCAGCAGTTACCGGGACAGGGGGAGCACAGATACGCAGTATTTT | CASSYRDRGSTDTQYF
TRBJ2-2 | TRBV29-1 | NA | NA | TGCAGCGTTGGAGTGCGGACCGGGGAGCTGTTTTTT | CSVGVRTGELFF